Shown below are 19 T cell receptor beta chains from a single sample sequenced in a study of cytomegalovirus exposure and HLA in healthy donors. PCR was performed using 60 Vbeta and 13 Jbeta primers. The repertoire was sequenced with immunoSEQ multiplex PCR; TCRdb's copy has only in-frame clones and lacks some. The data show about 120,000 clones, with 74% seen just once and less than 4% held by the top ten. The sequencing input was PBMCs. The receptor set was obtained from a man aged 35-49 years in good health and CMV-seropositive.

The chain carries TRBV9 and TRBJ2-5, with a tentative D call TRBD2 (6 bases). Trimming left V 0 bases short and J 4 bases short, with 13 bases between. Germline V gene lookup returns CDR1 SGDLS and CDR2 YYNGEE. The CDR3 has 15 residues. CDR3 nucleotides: TGTGCCAGCAGCGTAGCGGCAGGGAGGAGAGAGACCCAGTACTTC. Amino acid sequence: CASSVAAGRRETQYF.

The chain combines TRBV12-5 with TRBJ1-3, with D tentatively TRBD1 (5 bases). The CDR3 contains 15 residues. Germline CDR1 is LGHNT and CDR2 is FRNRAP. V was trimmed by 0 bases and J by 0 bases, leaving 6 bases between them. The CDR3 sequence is CASGLVRASGNTIYF. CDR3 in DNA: TGTGCTAGTGGTTTGGTCAGGGCCTCTGGAAACACCATATATTTT.

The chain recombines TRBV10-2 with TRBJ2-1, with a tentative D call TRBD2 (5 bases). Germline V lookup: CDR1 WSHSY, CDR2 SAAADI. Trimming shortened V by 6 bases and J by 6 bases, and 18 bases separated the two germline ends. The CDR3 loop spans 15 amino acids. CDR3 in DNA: TGCGCCAGCAGGCTAGGAGGTAGTGGTCTCAATGAGCAGTTCTTC. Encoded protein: CASRLGGSGLNEQFF.

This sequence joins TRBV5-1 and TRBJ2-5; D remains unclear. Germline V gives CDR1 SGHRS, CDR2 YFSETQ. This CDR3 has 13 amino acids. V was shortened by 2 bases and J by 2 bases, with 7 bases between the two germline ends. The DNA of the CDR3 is TGCGCCAGCAGCTTTTTTCTGCAAGAGACCCAGTACTTC. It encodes CASSFFLQETQYF.

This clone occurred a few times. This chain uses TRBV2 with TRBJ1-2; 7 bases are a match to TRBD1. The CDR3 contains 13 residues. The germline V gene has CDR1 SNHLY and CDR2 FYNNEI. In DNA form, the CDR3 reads TGTGGGGGACAGTTTAACATCAACTATGGCTACACCTTC. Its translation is CGGQFNINYGYTF.

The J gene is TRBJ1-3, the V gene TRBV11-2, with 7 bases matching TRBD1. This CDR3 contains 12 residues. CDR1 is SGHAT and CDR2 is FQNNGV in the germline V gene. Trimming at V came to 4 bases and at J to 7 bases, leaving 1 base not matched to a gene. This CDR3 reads CASSSDRNTIYF. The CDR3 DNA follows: TGTGCCAGCAGCTCGGACAGGAACACCATATATTTT. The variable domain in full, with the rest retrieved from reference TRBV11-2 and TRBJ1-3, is EAGVAQSPRYKIIEKRQSVAFWCNPISGHATLYWYQQILGQGPKLLIQFQNNGVVDDSQLPKDRFSAERLKGVDSTLKIQPAKLEDSAVYLCASSSDRNTIYFGEGSWLTVV.

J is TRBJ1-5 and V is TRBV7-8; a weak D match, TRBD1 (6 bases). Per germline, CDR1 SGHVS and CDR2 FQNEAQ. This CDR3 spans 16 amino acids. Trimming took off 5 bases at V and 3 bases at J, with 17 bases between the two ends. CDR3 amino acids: CASSTGRMGANQPQHF. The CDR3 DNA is TGTGCCAGCAGCACCGGACGGATGGGGGCCAATCAGCCCCAGCATTTT.

The CDR3 sequence is CASSSTGEVPGYTF. The CDR3 DNA reads TGTGCCAGTAGTTCGACAGGGGAGGTACCTGGCTACACCTTC. The rearrangement links TRBV19 to TRBJ1-2, with TRBD1 matching 8 bases. There are 14 residues in the CDR3. Germline V CDR1 and CDR2: LNHDA, SQIVND (reference sequence). J was trimmed by 7 bases and V by 5 bases; bases with no gene match: 9. The whole variable domain, remainder taken from reference TRBV19 and TRBJ1-2, is DGGITQSPKYLFRKEGQNVTLSCEQNLNHDAMYWYRQDPGQGLRLIYYSQIVNDFQKGDIAEGYSVSREKKESFPLTVTSAQKNPTAFYLCASSSTGEVPGYTFGSGTRLTVV.

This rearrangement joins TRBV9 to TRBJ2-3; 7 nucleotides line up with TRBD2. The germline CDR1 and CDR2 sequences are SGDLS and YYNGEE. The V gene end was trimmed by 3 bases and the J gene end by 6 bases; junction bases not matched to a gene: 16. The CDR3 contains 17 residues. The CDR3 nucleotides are TGTGCCAGCAGCGCCCTGGGGAGGGGACCCGCCGAGGATACGCAGTATTTT. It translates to CASSALGRGPAEDTQYF.

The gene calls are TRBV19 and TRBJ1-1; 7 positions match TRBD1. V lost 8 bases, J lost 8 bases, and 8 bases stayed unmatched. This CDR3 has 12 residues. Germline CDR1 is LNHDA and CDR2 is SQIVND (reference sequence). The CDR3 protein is CASEGGQDEAFF. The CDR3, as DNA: TGTGCCAGTGAAGGTGGACAGGACGAAGCTTTCTTT.

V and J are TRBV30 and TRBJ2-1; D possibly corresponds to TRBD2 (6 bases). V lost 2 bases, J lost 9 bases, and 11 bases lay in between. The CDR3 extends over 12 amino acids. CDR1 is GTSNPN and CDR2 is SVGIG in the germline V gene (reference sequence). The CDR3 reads CAWSLGGGEQFF. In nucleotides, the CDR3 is TGTGCCTGGAGTCTGGGGGGTGGTGAGCAGTTCTTC.

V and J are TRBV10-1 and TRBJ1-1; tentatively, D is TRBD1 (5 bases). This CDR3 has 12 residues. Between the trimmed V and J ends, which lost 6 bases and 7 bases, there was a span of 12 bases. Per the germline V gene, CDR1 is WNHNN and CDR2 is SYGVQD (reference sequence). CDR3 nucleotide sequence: TGCGCCAGCAGCGGGACTGGGGGTGAAGCTTTCTTT. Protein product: CASSGTGGEAFF.

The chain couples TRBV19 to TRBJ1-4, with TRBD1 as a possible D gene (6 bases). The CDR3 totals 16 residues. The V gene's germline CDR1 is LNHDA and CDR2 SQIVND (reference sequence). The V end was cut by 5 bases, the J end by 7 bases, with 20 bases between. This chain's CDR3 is CASSPVGQRGTEKLFF. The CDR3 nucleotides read TGTGCCAGTAGTCCTGTAGGACAGAGGGGTACTGAAAAACTGTTTTTT. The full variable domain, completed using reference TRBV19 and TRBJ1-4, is DGGITQSPKYLFRKEGQNVTLSCEQNLNHDAMYWYRQDPGQGLRLIYYSQIVNDFQKGDIAEGYSVSREKKESFPLTVTSAQKNPTAFYLCASSPVGQRGTEKLFFGSGTQLSVL.

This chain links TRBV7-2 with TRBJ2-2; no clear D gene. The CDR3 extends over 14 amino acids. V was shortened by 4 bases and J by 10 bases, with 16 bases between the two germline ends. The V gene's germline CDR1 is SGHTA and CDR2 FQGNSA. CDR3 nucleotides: TGTGCCAGCAGCTCCCCAGCGAAAGCCTTGGAGCTGTTTTTT. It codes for CASSSPAKALELFF.

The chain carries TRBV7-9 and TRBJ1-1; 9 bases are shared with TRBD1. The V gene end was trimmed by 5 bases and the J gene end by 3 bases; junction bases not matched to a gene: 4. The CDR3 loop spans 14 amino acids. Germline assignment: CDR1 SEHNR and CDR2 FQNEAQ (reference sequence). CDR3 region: CASSHRDRDTEAFF. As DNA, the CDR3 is TGTGCCAGCAGCCACCGGGACAGGGACACTGAAGCTTTCTTT.

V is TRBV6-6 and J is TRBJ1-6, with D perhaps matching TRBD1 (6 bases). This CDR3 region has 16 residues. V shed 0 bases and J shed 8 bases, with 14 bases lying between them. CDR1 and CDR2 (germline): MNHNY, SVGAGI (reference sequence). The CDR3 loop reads CASSYSQDRRDSPLHF. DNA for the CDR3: TGTGCCAGCAGTTACTCTCAGGACAGAAGGGATTCACCCCTCCACTTT.

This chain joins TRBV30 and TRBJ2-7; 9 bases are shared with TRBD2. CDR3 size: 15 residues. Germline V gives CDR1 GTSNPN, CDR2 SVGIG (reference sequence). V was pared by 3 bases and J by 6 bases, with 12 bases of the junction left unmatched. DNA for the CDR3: TGTGCCTGGAGGGGCTGGCGGGGGGGAGGTACCGAGCAGTACTTC. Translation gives CAWRGWRGGGTEQYF.

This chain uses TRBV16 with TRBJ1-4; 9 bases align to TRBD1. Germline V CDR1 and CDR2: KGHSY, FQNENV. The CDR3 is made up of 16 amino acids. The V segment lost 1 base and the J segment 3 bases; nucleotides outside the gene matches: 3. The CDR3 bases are TGTGCCAGCAGCCAATACTGGACAGGGGCTAATGAAAAACTGTTTTTT. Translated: CASSQYWTGANEKLFF.

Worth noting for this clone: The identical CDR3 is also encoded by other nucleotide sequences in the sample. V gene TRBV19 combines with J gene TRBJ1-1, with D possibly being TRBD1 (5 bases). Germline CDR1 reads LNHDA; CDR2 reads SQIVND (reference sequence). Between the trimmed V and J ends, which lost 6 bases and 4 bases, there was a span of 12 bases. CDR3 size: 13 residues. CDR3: CASRGQGGTEAFF. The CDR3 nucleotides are TGTGCCAGTAGAGGGCAGGGAGGCACTGAAGCTTTCTTT.